This T cell receptor beta chain appears in the sequencing data of a study of T-cell reconstitution after alpha-beta-depleted transplantation in children. In germline, CDR1 is LNHNV, CDR2 YYDKDF (reference sequence). Between the trimmed V and J ends, which lost 2 bases and 3 bases, there was a span of 10 bases. This CDR3 contains 15 residues. For TCRbeta, the library was prepared with unique molecular identifiers. TCRdb used MiXCR to reprocess the PCR reads, holding one entry per CDR3 protein. The table lists around 400,000 distinct CDR3 sequences, 20% of them singletons, with over 3.5% in the top ten. This clonotype was seen a few times.

This TCR came from a human donor who donated a stem cell graft to a child with acute myeloid leukemia. The specimen comprised PBMCs from the stem cell graft donor, sampled from the stem cell graft. The chain joins TRBV15 to TRBJ2-2, with D perhaps matching TRBD2 (5 bases). The DNA of the CDR3 is TGTGCCACCAGCAGACGGAGCGGATACACCGGGGAGCTGTTTTTT. Its translation is CATSRRSGYTGELFF.